Listed here are 15 T cell receptor beta chains from one sample, sequenced in a study of T cells after yellow fever vaccination. TCRdb called the 5' RACE reads again in MiXCR, with one record for every CDR3 protein. This table holds 240,000 or so distinct CDR3 sequences, 6.5% to 8.5% found once. This specimen consisted of CD4+ T cells sorted from PBMCs, obtained 15 days after the yellow fever booster vaccination. The receptors here all came from a young man who received the YFV17D yellow fever vaccine.

The chain has TRBV3-1 and TRBJ2-7, with D unresolved. V was trimmed by 1 base and J by 3 bases, leaving 7 bases between them. CDR1 and CDR2 from the germline V gene are LGHDT and YNNKEL (reference sequence). The CDR3 is 13 residues long. The CDR3 DNA follows: TGTGCCAGCAGCCAAGCAGCAAACTACGAGCAGTACTTC. Translation: CASSQAANYEQYF.

This clonotype was seen only a few times. V gene TRBV7-2 combines with J gene TRBJ1-1, with 7 bases aligning to TRBD1. This CDR3 spans 14 amino acids. The V segment lost 5 bases and the J segment 4 bases; nucleotides outside the gene matches: 7. Looked up from germline, CDR1 is SGHTA and CDR2 is FQGNSA. As DNA, the CDR3 is TGTGCCAGCAGCGCCGCGACAGGGCGCACTGAAGCTTTCTTT. Its protein product is CASSAATGRTEAFF.

The chain links TRBV5-4 to TRBJ2-3; no clear D gene. The CDR3 loop spans 13 amino acids. V lost 0 bases and J lost 0, with 2 bases in between. Germline V gives CDR1 SGHNT, CDR2 YYREEE (reference sequence). The CDR3 here is CASSLESTDTQYF. The CDR3 bases are TGTGCCAGCAGCTTGGAAAGCACAGATACGCAGTATTTT.

This clonotype occurred many times. The rearrangement joins TRBV24-1 to TRBJ2-3; 7 bases match TRBD2. This CDR3 is 17 amino acids long. The V segment lost 3 bases and the J segment 2 bases; nucleotides outside the gene matches: 10. Germline V CDR1 and CDR2: KGHDR, SFDVKD. The CDR3, as DNA: TGTGCCACCAGTGATACCTCCGCGGGACTAAACACAGATACGCAGTATTTT. Translated, it gives CATSDTSAGLNTDTQYF.

This clonotype appeared a few times. The chain carries TRBV5-1 and TRBJ1-2, with TRBD1 matching 7 bases. The germline V gene has CDR1 SGHRS and CDR2 YFSETQ. The length of the CDR3 is 15 residues. The V segment lost 0 bases and the J segment 6 bases; nucleotides outside the gene matches: 8. This CDR3 reads CASSLGRGPSDGYTF. The CDR3 DNA reads TGCGCCAGCAGCTTGGGGAGGGGGCCGTCCGATGGCTACACCTTC. Using reference TRBV5-1 and TRBJ1-2 for the parts outside the CDR3, the full variable domain is KAGVTQTPRYLIKTRGQQVTLSCSPISGHRSVSWYQQTPGQGLQFLFEYFSETQRNKGNFPGRFSGRQFSNSRSEMNVSTLELGDSALYLCASSLGRGPSDGYTFGSGTRLTVV.

The chain is built from TRBV12-3 or TRBV12-4 and TRBJ1-1; D unclear. Between the trimmed V and J ends, which lost 9 bases and 6 bases, there was a span of 11 bases. The CDR3 extends over 11 amino acids. In DNA, the CDR3 is TGTGCCAGTACCCTTCAATCTGAAGCTTTCTTT. Translation: CASTLQSEAFF.

V is TRBV19 and J is TRBJ2-1, with TRBD1 identical over 7 bases. The J segment lost 0 bases and the V segment lost 7 bases, leaving 9 bases of the junction unmatched. CDR3 size: 16 residues. In germline, CDR1 is LNHDA, CDR2 SQIVND (reference sequence). The CDR3: CASTPLQGSSYNEQFF. The CDR3 DNA reads as TGTGCCAGTACCCCCTTACAGGGGAGCTCCTACAATGAGCAGTTCTTC.

This clonotype was found many times. The V and J genes are TRBV14 and TRBJ2-3, with D unclear. This CDR3 comprises 14 residues. Trimming cost V 3 bases and J 3 bases, with 10 bases left between them. Looked up from germline, CDR1 is SGHDN and CDR2 is FVKESK. DNA of the CDR3: TGTGCCAGCAGCCAGCGGTTGGGGACAGATACGCAGTATTTT. Translating gives CASSQRLGTDTQYF. Full variable domain (missing parts from reference TRBV14 and TRBJ2-3): EAGVTQFPSHSVIEKGQTVTLRCDPISGHDNLYWYRRVMGKEIKFLLHFVKESKQDESGMPNNRFLAERTGGTYSTLKVQPAELEDSGVYFCASSQRLGTDTQYFGPGTRLTVL.

This clonotype was recorded many times. The chain recombines TRBV10-3 with TRBJ2-7, with D unclear. Between the trimmed V and J ends, which lost 2 bases and 7 bases, there was a span of 6 bases. CDR1 is ENHRY and CDR2 is SYGVKD in the germline V gene. This CDR3 is 11 amino acids long. DNA of the CDR3: TGTGCCATCAGTGAGGGACGGGAGCAGTACTTC. Its protein is CAISEGREQYF.

This clonotype has more than one count but fewer than ten. The chain links TRBV7-8 to TRBJ1-1, with TRBD1 as a possible D gene (6 bases). The CDR3 extends over 15 amino acids. Deletions cut 4 bases from V and 8 bases from J, with 20 bases between. Looked up from germline, CDR1 is SGHVS and CDR2 is FQNEAQ. The DNA of the CDR3 is TGTGCCAGCAGCTACTTAAGCCGGGACACCTACGAAGCTTTCTTT. Amino acids: CASSYLSRDTYEAFF.

The chain has TRBV28 and TRBJ2-5; D gene ambiguous. The V gene lost 7 bases and the J gene lost 5 bases, with 11 bases spanning the gap. CDR3 length equals 12 residues. Germline-derived CDR1 and CDR2 are MDHEN and SYDVKM. The CDR3 region is CASTEPGETQYF. In DNA, the CDR3 is TGTGCCAGCACCGAACCCGGCGAGACCCAGTACTTC.

This rearrangement joins TRBV24-1 to TRBJ2-3; D gene ambiguous. V dropped 4 bases and J dropped 2 bases, with 24 bases sitting between them. The CDR3 is made up of 19 amino acids. CDR1 is KGHDR and CDR2 is SFDVKD in the germline V gene. The CDR3 DNA follows: TGTGCCACCAGTGACGCACTTCTAGTGGTCCAGGACCTCACAGATACGCAGTATTTT. This sequence encodes CATSDALLVVQDLTDTQYF.

Many counts were recorded for this clonotype. The V call is TRBV9, the J call TRBJ2-1; maybe TRBD2 (6 bases). The CDR3 has 15 amino acids. The V gene's germline CDR1 is SGDLS and CDR2 YYNGEE. V lost 0 bases to trimming and J lost 6 bases, with 13 bases between them. The CDR3 here is CASSVALGLLNEQFF. CDR3 coding DNA: TGTGCCAGCAGCGTAGCTCTCGGACTACTCAATGAGCAGTTCTTC.

This clonotype was seen many times. The chain is built from TRBV20-1 and TRBJ2-1; 8 positions agree with TRBD2. Germline trimming cut 7 bases from V and 10 bases from J; bases unmatched to any gene: 9. CDR1 is DFQATT, CDR2 SNEGSKA, per germline (reference sequence). The CDR3 consists of 12 residues. The CDR3 DNA sequence: TGCAGTGGGGATAGCGGGACACTCGAGCAGTTCTTC. It yields the protein CSGDSGTLEQFF.

This clonotype has a count of ten or more. The V and J genes are TRBV5-1 and TRBJ2-6; 10 bases fit TRBD2. This CDR3 has 19 amino acids. With 0 bases clipped from V and 2 bases from J, the junction kept 8 bases outside the gene matches. The germline V gene encodes CDR1 SGHRS and CDR2 YFSETQ. The CDR3 DNA reads TGCGCCAGCAGCTTGGCTCTAGCGGGAGTAGCGGCTGGGGCCAACGTCCTGACTTTC. Translation: CASSLALAGVAAGANVLTF.